This TCR beta chain was captured by sequencing in a study of Ad26.COV2.S vaccination and SARS-CoV-2 variants (dated by TCRdb to the early 2020s). Background on the whole study: Donors in the vaccine arm were drawn from COV1001, a multicentre, randomized, double-blind, placebo-controlled phase I-IIa trial testing Ad26.COV2.S in healthy adults. Blinding of investigators to trial group allocation was maintained during experiments and outcome assessment. The TCR-sequenced set comprised around 30 samples: approximately 19 Ad26.COV2.S vaccine recipients, 5 placebo recipients and 8 SARS-CoV-2 convalescent individuals. Trial participants were randomized into five groups of five, in which low-dose or high-dose Ad26.COV2.S was given once or twice, or placebo was given on both occasions. The specificity and breadth of SARS-CoV-2-reactive T cell receptors after Ad26.COV2.S vaccination were assessed by TCRbeta repertoire sequencing. Ad26.COV2.S was administered intramuscularly at a dose of 5x10^10 or 1x10^11 viral particles, either as one shot or as two shots given 56 days apart. Findings and caveats that apply to the study as a whole: After vaccination, substantial breadth of spike-specific CD8+ and CD4+ T cell responses was reported. Compared with placebo recipients, Ad26.COV2.S recipients showed higher spike-specific TCR breadth (P = 0.0014). The authors noted that total T cell responses may have been underestimated by the TCR breadth and depth analyses. Non-spike TCR breadth was comparable between vaccine and placebo recipients, consistent with the vaccine containing only spike. The study was not powered to compare responses between vaccine doses or regimens.

The germline V gene supplies CDR1 SGHDT and CDR2 YYEEEE. The CDR3 numbers 14 residues from cysteine through phenylalanine. Only the CDR3 DNA is retained, 42 bases long and in frame from the first base. Between the V and J ends, shortened by 4 bases and 2 bases respectively, the junction contains 12 bases. Reading the label with the study, this specimen's treatment or condition is: about 20 received Ad26.COV2.S at low or high dose, single or two shots; roughly 5 received placebo; per-sample allocation not given. For vaccine and placebo recipients, the sequenced repertoires came from samples collected on day 63 after the first injection. In Cohort 1b, 25 or so adults aged 18-55 years were enrolled at a single site in Boston, USA, between 29 July and 7 August 2020. As a vaccine, Ad26.COV2.S was a replication-incompetent adenovirus type 26 vector that expressed a prefusion-stabilized SARS-CoV-2 spike protein derived from the original Wuhan strain.

With regard to this clone: Its antigen is currently not known. No much larger clonotype is one base removed from it; base qualities were not supplied.

The immunoSEQ Assay was the method used to sequence TCRbeta CDR3 regions. After extraction, genomic DNA underwent amplification by bias-controlled multiplex PCR, followed by high-throughput sequencing. In the source study's methods: Collapsing and filtering of sequences were performed to quantify the absolute abundance of each unique TCRbeta CDR3 region. T cell fraction was estimated by normalizing TCRbeta template counts to usable DNA, which was measured by amplifying reference genes present in all nucleated cells. Repertoire TCRs were annotated as SARS-CoV-2-specific when V gene, CDR3 amino acid sequence and J gene were exactly matched to a known reactive TCR set. The reference SARS-CoV-2 TCR set was derived from MIRA and filtered for enrichment in COVID-19-positive ImmuneCODE repertoires, a step that removed public or cross-reactive TCRs. Drawing on the MIRA antigens, annotated TCRs were analysed further at the level of specific ORF or position within ORF. Breadth was defined as the number of annotated unique rearrangements divided by the total number of unique productive rearrangements, and depth was defined as the summed frequency of the annotated unique rearrangements. Two-sided Wilcoxon rank-sum tests were applied when comparing TCR breadth between groups. TCRdb's version of the immuneACCESS table is confined to in-frame rearrangements and falls short of the full clone set. An unresolved V gene accounts for under half of the shortfall where checked; the remainder is of unknown origin. That table is the source of V, J and clone size, and D and trimming were worked out from the DNA. The sample yields some 390,000 clones; 70% to 90% were counted once. Over 1.5% of the sample rests with the top ten.

This receptor was identified in a person between 18 and 59 years old who received the Ad26.COV2.S COVID-19 vaccine or a placebo. The chain was built from TRBV5-6 and TRBJ1-1; a tentative D match to TRBD1 spans 5 bases. This specimen consisted of peripheral blood, obtained in a trial of Ad26.COV2.S vaccine versus placebo. The DNA sequence is given as TGTGCCAGCAGCGTCCCCGGGACCAACACTGAAGCTTTCTTT. The encoded protein is CASSVPGTNTEAFF. Here the CDR3 is joined to the reference TRBV5-6 and TRBJ1-1 genes, and the full variable domain is: DAGVTQSPTHLIKTRGQQVTLRCSPKSGHDTVSWYQQALGQGPQFIFQYYEEEERQRGNFPDRFSGHQFPNYSSELNVNALLLGDSALYLCASSVPGTNTEAFFGQGTRLTVV.